This entry lists 28 T cell receptor beta chains sequenced from one sample in a study of blood T cells in healthy people across ages. Then a second PCR, running roughly 7 to 12 cycles, was carried out with a sample-barcoded 5' primer and a J-beta primer mix. TCRdb re-analysed the 5' RACE reads in MiXCR, keeping a single row per CDR3 protein. This table holds 910,000 or so distinct CDR3 sequences, 45% to 60% found once. Sequencing input: blood. The receptors originated from a woman aged 60 to 75 in good health.

The CDR3 reads CSPQAGGVYNEQFF. The CDR3 DNA reads as TGCAGTCCACAGGCGGGAGGGGTATACAATGAGCAGTTCTTC. The J gene is TRBJ2-1, the V gene TRBV20-1; 9 nucleotides line up with TRBD2. Trimming removed 8 bases from V and 4 bases from J; junction bases left unmatched: 9. The germline V gene encodes CDR1 DFQATT and CDR2 SNEGSKA (reference sequence). The CDR3 consists of 14 residues.

J is TRBJ2-3 and V is TRBV6-2 or TRBV6-3, with no clear D. The germline CDR1 and CDR2 sequences are MNHEY and SVGEGT. Trimming took off 3 bases at V and 2 bases at J, with 12 bases between the two ends. The CDR3 covers 15 residues. In nucleotides, the CDR3 is TGTGCCAGCAGTTATTTGGTCCAGTACACAGATACGCAGTATTTT. Translated, it gives CASSYLVQYTDTQYF.

This clonotype was seen only a few times. This sequence joins TRBV12-3 or TRBV12-4 and TRBJ2-7; D is tentatively TRBD1 or TRBD2 (5 bases each). CDR3 length: 14 residues. The V gene lost 6 bases and the J gene lost 2 bases, with 14 bases spanning the gap. The DNA for the CDR3 is TGTGCCAGCAGGGGGGTAGGGCCGGCCTACGAGCAGTACTTC. Translation: CASRGVGPAYEQYF.

This clonotype was found a few times. The chain is built from TRBV5-1 and TRBJ2-7, with a tentative D call TRBD2 (5 bases). V lost 3 bases to trimming and J lost 6 bases, with 10 bases between them. The CDR3 totals 12 residues. Germline CDR1 SGHRS, CDR2 YFSETQ. CDR3 coding DNA: TGCGCCAGCAGCTCCGGGAACGGCGAGCAGTACTTC. Amino acids: CASSSGNGEQYF. The full variable domain, with the rest looked up from reference TRBV5-1 and TRBJ2-7, is KAGVTQTPRYLIKTRGQQVTLSCSPISGHRSVSWYQQTPGQGLQFLFEYFSETQRNKGNFPGRFSGRQFSNSRSEMNVSTLELGDSALYLCASSSGNGEQYFGPGTRLTVT.

V and J are TRBV20-1 and TRBJ1-4, with a possible D match to TRBD1 (5 bases). CDR3 length equals 12 residues. Between the trimmed V and J ends, which lost 2 bases and 7 bases, there was a span of 8 bases. CDR1 is DFQATT and CDR2 is SNEGSKA in the germline V gene (reference sequence). The CDR3: CSARSQGEKLFF. DNA of the CDR3: TGCAGTGCTAGATCCCAGGGTGAAAAACTGTTTTTT.

The chain employs TRBV4-2 and TRBJ2-7; the match to TRBD2 covers 8 bases. The V gene's germline CDR1 is LGHNA and CDR2 YNFKEQ. The ends lost 2 bases at V and 4 bases at J; junction bases unmatched: 16. The CDR3 runs 18 residues. DNA for the CDR3: TGTGCCAGCAGCCAACACGACCGGACCGGGACTAGTATATACGAGCAGTACTTC. Amino acids: CASSQHDRTGTSIYEQYF.

This CDR3 reads CASSLMGTGVENEQFF. The CDR3 DNA sequence: TGTGCCAGCAGCCTTATGGGGACAGGGGTTGAGAATGAGCAGTTCTTC. The rearrangement uses TRBV4-2 and TRBJ2-1; 10 bases line up with TRBD1. Looked up from germline, CDR1 is LGHNA and CDR2 is YNFKEQ. This CDR3 is built from 16 residues. Trimming removed 4 bases from V and 7 bases from J; junction bases left unmatched: 10.

In its sample, this clonotype was seen a few times. The chain joins TRBV5-1 to TRBJ2-7, with TRBD1 matching over 7 bases. Unmatched junction bases numbered 7, after V lost 4 bases and J lost 3 bases. CDR1 is SGHRS, CDR2 YFSETQ, per germline. This CDR3 contains 14 residues. The CDR3 region is CASSPETGFYEQYF. The CDR3 DNA reads TGCGCCAGCAGCCCCGAGACAGGGTTCTACGAGCAGTACTTC.

This clonotype was seen only a few times. Written as DNA, the CDR3 is TGCAGCGTTCCCCGGACCTCGAACACCGGGGAGCTGTTTTTT. Its protein is CSVPRTSNTGELFF. The rearrangement links TRBV29-1 to TRBJ2-2; D call uncertain. Trimming left V 5 bases short and J 0 bases short, with 10 bases between. The CDR3 sequence is 14 residues long. The germline V gene encodes CDR1 SQVTM and CDR2 ANQGSEA.

The chain combines TRBV4-2 with TRBJ2-7, with 7 bases aligning to TRBD1. This CDR3 is built from 15 residues. With 1 base clipped from V and 6 bases from J, the junction kept 9 bases outside the gene matches. Germline V gene lookup returns CDR1 LGHNA and CDR2 YNFKEQ. The CDR3 loop reads CASSQVNAGGSEQYF. CDR3 DNA sequence: TGTGCCAGCAGCCAAGTCAACGCAGGGGGATCCGAGCAGTACTTC.

V is TRBV27 and J is TRBJ2-7, with 7 nucleotides matching TRBD2. The junction had 8 bases not matched to a gene; V was cut back by 6 bases and J by 6 bases. CDR1 and CDR2 (germline): MNHEY, SMNVEV (reference sequence). The CDR3 is made up of 13 amino acids. CDR3 region: CASRERLAREQYF. The DNA for the CDR3 is TGTGCCAGCAGAGAACGACTAGCTCGCGAGCAGTACTTC.

The chain carries TRBV11-1 and TRBJ1-2; tentatively, D is TRBD1 (6 bases). In germline, CDR1 is SGHAT, CDR2 FQDESV (reference sequence). The CDR3 sequence is 13 residues long. V dropped 5 bases and J dropped 6 bases, with 13 bases sitting between them. Here the CDR3 DNA reads TGTGCCAGCAGCCGAACCGGGGGCCATGGCTACACCTTC. Protein: CASSRTGGHGYTF.

The V gene is TRBV30, the J gene TRBJ2-2; TRBD2 aligns across 13 bases. After removal of 2 bases from V and 3 bases from J, the junction contained 9 bases not matched to a gene. The germline gives CDR1 GTSNPN, CDR2 SVGIG (reference sequence). The CDR3 sequence is 18 residues long. In DNA, the CDR3 is TGTGCCTGGAGTACCACTAGCGGGAGGGGTTTATACACCGGGGAGCTGTTTTTT. Its translation: CAWSTTSGRGLYTGELFF. Supplemented by reference TRBV30 and TRBJ2-2, the full variable domain reads SQTIHQWPATLVQPVGSPLSLECTVEGTSNPNLYWYRQAAGRGLQLLFYSVGIGQISSEVPQNLSASRPQDRQFILSSKKLLLSDSGFYLCAWSTTSGRGLYTGELFFGEGSRLTVL.

This sequence joins TRBV20-1 and TRBJ2-1; D unclear. V lost 6 bases to trimming and J lost 0 bases, with 12 bases between them. The germline CDR1 and CDR2 sequences are DFQATT and SNEGSKA (reference sequence). The CDR3 consists of 14 residues. The CDR3 bases are TGCAGTGCCCTTTTCACGCACTCCTACAATGAGCAGTTCTTC. Protein: CSALFTHSYNEQFF.

This clonotype was detected a few times. The chain employs TRBV7-6 and TRBJ1-4; tentative D call: TRBD1 (5 bases). From germline, CDR1 is SGHVS and CDR2 FNYEAQ. V was shortened by 5 bases and J by 4 bases, with 14 bases between the two germline ends. This CDR3 contains 15 residues. CDR3: CASSPQGRLNEKLFF. CDR3 in DNA: TGTGCCAGCAGCCCGCAGGGCAGGCTTAATGAAAAACTGTTTTTT.

The rearrangement links TRBV21-1 to TRBJ2-3; TRBD2, the table's D call, was not compared with the DNA. TRBV21-1 corresponds to a pseudogene. The CDR3 consists of 13 residues. CDR3 protein: CASSLSGRSTQYF. The CDR3 DNA follows: TGTGCCAGCAGCCTCAGCGGGAGGTCTACGCAGTATTTT.

The chain links TRBV27 to TRBJ2-7; 7 positions match TRBD2. The CDR3 covers 15 residues. Germline V gene lookup returns CDR1 MNHEY and CDR2 SMNVEV (reference sequence). Trimming cost V 2 bases and J 0 bases; bases outside gene matches: 4. CDR3 DNA sequence: TGTGCCAGCAGTTTAAGCGGGACTCCCTCCTACGAGCAGTACTTC. Protein: CASSLSGTPSYEQYF.

V is TRBV7-2 and J is TRBJ2-1; D might be TRBD1 (6 bases). Germline CDR1 reads SGHTA; CDR2 reads FQGNSA. The CDR3 totals 15 residues. V lost 4 bases to trimming and J lost 0 bases, with 10 bases between them. This chain's CDR3 is CASSYDRSSYNEQFF. In DNA, the CDR3 is TGTGCCAGCAGCTACGACAGGAGCTCCTACAATGAGCAGTTCTTC.

The chain joins TRBV20-1 to TRBJ2-1; the D call may be TRBD1 or TRBD2 (5 bases each). There are 14 residues in the CDR3. Germline CDR1 DFQATT, CDR2 SNEGSKA (reference sequence). Trimming removed 6 bases at V and 5 bases at J, with 17 bases between. CDR3 amino acids: CSAPPGTTNNEQFF. Written as DNA, the CDR3 is TGCAGTGCCCCCCCCGGGACCACTAACAATGAGCAGTTCTTC.

J is TRBJ1-2 and V is TRBV6-1; no definite D call. V lost 11 bases, J lost 7 bases, and 11 bases lay in between. This CDR3 has 10 residues. Germline CDR1 and CDR2: MNHNS and SASEGT. CDR3 bases: TGTGCCGCCTTGATTCCTGGCTACACCTTC. Translating gives CAALIPGYTF.

This clonotype was picked up a small number of times. The chain recombines TRBV4-2 with TRBJ2-1; no clear D. The germline gives CDR1 LGHNA, CDR2 YNFKEQ. Deletions cut 4 bases from V and 4 bases from J, with 11 bases between. The CDR3 contains 14 residues. The CDR3 region has the DNA TGTGCCAGCAGCCCCAACCAAATTTACAATGAGCAGTTCTTC. Amino acids: CASSPNQIYNEQFF.

The CDR3 loop reads CSAPLAGMNTGELFF. Here the CDR3 DNA reads TGCAGTGCGCCCCTAGCGGGGATGAACACCGGGGAGCTGTTTTTT. The chain joins TRBV20-1 to TRBJ2-2; 9 nucleotides align to TRBD2. V dropped 6 bases and J dropped 1; count of bases not matched to a gene: 6. The CDR3 spans 15 residues. Germline V CDR1 and CDR2: DFQATT, SNEGSKA (reference sequence).

The V and J genes are TRBV29-1 and TRBJ2-7; D is possibly TRBD2 (5 bases). The germline gives CDR1 SQVTM, CDR2 ANQGSEA. Trimming cost V 4 bases and J 3 bases, with 13 bases left between them. The CDR3 sequence is 13 residues long. CDR3 protein: CSVGAGNGYEQYF. Written as DNA, the CDR3 is TGCAGCGTTGGTGCCGGGAACGGCTACGAGCAGTACTTC.

This clonotype has a single count. V and J are TRBV10-2 and TRBJ2-5; D gene unclear. The CDR3 has 14 residues. Germline-derived CDR1 and CDR2 are WSHSY and SAAADI. Trimming took off 0 bases at V and 5 bases at J, with 10 bases between the two ends. In DNA form, the CDR3 reads TGCGCCAGCAGTGAGTCAGGCCTCCGGGAGACCCAGTACTTC. It encodes CASSESGLRETQYF.

The chain joins TRBV7-7 to TRBJ2-1; possible D gene TRBD1, 6 bases. CDR1 is SSHAT, CDR2 FNYEAQ, per germline (reference sequence). The CDR3 loop spans 15 amino acids. The ends were cut back, 7 bases at V and 2 bases at J, with 15 bases in the middle. In DNA, the CDR3 is TGTGCCAGCAACTCCGACCGGGACACCTACAATGAGCAGTTCTTC. Its protein is CASNSDRDTYNEQFF.

The rearrangement joins TRBV12-3 or TRBV12-4 to TRBJ2-5; D is ambiguous. The CDR3 runs 15 residues. Trimming took 5 bases from V and 4 from J, leaving 17 bases between them. The CDR3 loop is CASSLTYGPSETQYF. The CDR3 region has the DNA TGTGCCAGCAGTCTGACCTACGGCCCTTCAGAGACCCAGTACTTC.

V gene TRBV7-2 combines with J gene TRBJ2-7; D possibly corresponds to TRBD2 (6 bases). The CDR3 consists of 11 residues. Trimming removed 4 bases at V and 12 bases at J, with 13 bases between. Germline V gene lookup returns CDR1 SGHTA and CDR2 FQGNSA. The CDR3 DNA reads TGTGCCAGCAGCTCCGGAGGGAACACGTACTTC. Residues: CASSSGGNTYF. The complete variable domain, with remaining parts taken from reference TRBV7-2 and TRBJ2-7, reads GAGVSQSPSNKVTEKGKDVELRCDPISGHTALYWYRQSLGQGLEFLIYFQGNSAPDKSGLPSDRFSAERTGGSVSTLTIQRTQQEDSAVYLCASSSGGNTYFGPGTRLTVT.

This clonotype was recorded a few times. The chain links TRBV4-2 to TRBJ2-5, with D possibly being TRBD2 (5 bases). The J call may be mistaken, given a closer DNA end match to TRBJ2-7. The CDR3 is 12 residues long. The V gene's germline CDR1 is LGHNA and CDR2 YNFKEQ. CDR3 bases: TGTGCCAGCAGCCAAGAACGGGGCGAGCAGTACTTC. Its protein is CASSQERGEQYF.